The 29 T cell receptor beta chains below were found in one sample sequenced in a study of blood T cell repertoires in COVID-19. Clones were sequenced by immunoSEQ multiplex PCR, and TCRdb holds only the in-frame ones, with some missing. The sample contains about 210,000 clones, 75% to 90% of which appear only once. The material sequenced was peripheral blood. All receptors derive from a woman aged 70-85 years with COVID-19, enrolled during active disease.

This clone was recorded once. V is TRBV3-1 (or the pseudogene TRBV3-2) and J is TRBJ1-3; 8 bases match TRBD1. Germline loops: CDR1 LGHDT, CDR2 YNNKEL (reference sequence). CDR3 length: 13 amino acids. The V gene end was trimmed by 7 bases and the J gene end by 6 bases; junction bases not matched to a gene: 5. The CDR3 here is CASTLTGANTIYF. The CDR3 DNA sequence: TGTGCCAGCACCTTGACAGGGGCAAACACCATATATTTT.

This chain links TRBV5-5 with TRBJ1-6, with 9 nucleotides matching TRBD1. With V trimmed by 4 bases and J by 10 bases, 12 bases remained unmatched. The CDR3 length is 16 residues. Germline-derived CDR1 and CDR2 are SGHKS and YYEKEE (reference sequence). CDR3: CASSGGGHTGGSPLHF. The CDR3 DNA sequence: TGTGCCAGCAGCGGGGGCGGACACACAGGGGGCTCACCCCTCCACTTT.

V usage is TRBV7-2 and J usage is TRBJ1-1, with a tentative D call TRBD1 (5 bases). The CDR3 runs to 14 residues. Between the trimmed V and J ends, which lost 6 bases and 0 bases, there was a span of 11 bases. Germline V gene lookup returns CDR1 SGHTA and CDR2 FQGNSA. CDR3 sequence reads: CASSPGTLNTEAFF. In DNA form, the CDR3 reads TGTGCCAGCAGTCCTGGGACTTTGAACACTGAAGCTTTCTTT.

This chain joins TRBV11-3 and TRBJ2-1; TRBD2 matches at 8 bases. The V segment lost 1 base and the J segment 8 bases; nucleotides outside the gene matches: 7. The CDR3 loop spans 15 amino acids. The germline V gene encodes CDR1 SGHNT and CDR2 YENEEA. Written as DNA, the CDR3 is TGTGCCAGCAGCTTAGGGACTAGCCTTAGGGATGAGCAGTTCTTC. This sequence encodes CASSLGTSLRDEQFF.

In this sample, this clone turned up once. This chain uses TRBV30 with TRBJ1-1; D may be TRBD1 (5 bases). Per germline, CDR1 GTSNPN and CDR2 SVGIG (reference sequence). This CDR3 region has 16 residues. The V gene lost 4 bases and the J gene lost 4 bases, with 22 bases spanning the gap. DNA for the CDR3: TGTGCCTGGACCGACCGGCGTAAAGGGGCGGTCACTGAAGCTTTCTTT. It translates to CAWTDRRKGAVTEAFF.

The rearrangement joins TRBV15 to TRBJ2-1; 12 nucleotides match TRBD2. The germline gives CDR1 LNHNV, CDR2 YYDKDF (reference sequence). This CDR3 has 16 amino acids. Trimming removed 4 bases from V and 6 bases from J; junction bases left unmatched: 7. The CDR3 DNA sequence: TGTGCCACCAGCACCTATACGGGACTAGCGGGCAATGAGCAGTTCTTC. It yields the protein CATSTYTGLAGNEQFF. Complete variable domain (other parts from reference TRBV15 and TRBJ2-1): DAMVIQNPRYQVTQFGKPVTLSCSQTLNHNVMYWYQQKSSQAPKLLFHYYDKDFNNEADTPDNFQSRRPNTSFCFLDIRSPGLGDTAMYLCATSTYTGLAGNEQFFGPGTRLTVL.

The chain uses TRBV4-1 and TRBJ2-2; 8 nucleotides align to TRBD1. Germline CDR1 is MGHRA and CDR2 is YSYEKL. The CDR3 contains 16 residues. Trimming cost V 4 bases and J 4 bases; bases outside gene matches: 8. In nucleotides, the CDR3 is TGCGCCAGCAGCCTAGGGACAGGTTTCGCCACCGGGGAGCTGTTTTTT. This sequence encodes CASSLGTGFATGELFF.

This clone was recorded once. V gene TRBV2 combines with J gene TRBJ2-6; TRBD1 might be the D (5 bases). The CDR3 covers 15 residues. Germline loops: CDR1 SNHLY, CDR2 FYNNEI. V shed 7 bases and J shed 2 bases, with 12 bases lying between them. CDR3: CASTSQGTGANVLTF. CDR3 DNA sequence: TGTGCCAGCACCTCTCAGGGAACTGGGGCCAACGTCCTGACTTTC.

The chain links TRBV27 to TRBJ1-6, with a possible D match to TRBD1 (6 bases). The CDR3 sequence is 15 residues long. Trimming took 8 bases from V and 4 from J, leaving 15 bases between them. In germline, CDR1 is MNHEY, CDR2 SMNVEV (reference sequence). The CDR3 DNA reads TGTGCCAGCTGCCGCGGACAGTTTTATAATTCACCCCTCCACTTT. Its protein product is CASCRGQFYNSPLHF.

This chain joins TRBV19 and TRBJ1-5; a weak D match, TRBD1 (6 bases). Germline values: CDR1 LNHDA, CDR2 SQIVND (reference sequence). V gave up 4 bases and J gave up 0 bases, with 10 bases separating them. The CDR3 has 15 amino acids. The DNA of the CDR3 is TGTGCCAGTAGTACCGGACAGTATAGCAATCAGCCCCAGCATTTT. Translation gives CASSTGQYSNQPQHF.

The chain employs TRBV19 and TRBJ2-2, with D maybe TRBD2 (7 bases). This CDR3 is built from 16 residues. Trimming removed 7 bases at V and 4 bases at J, with 19 bases between. Germline-derived CDR1 and CDR2 are LNHDA and SQIVND (reference sequence). CDR3 protein: CASTDMGGPGTGELFF. As DNA, the CDR3 is TGTGCCAGTACCGACATGGGGGGGCCGGGCACCGGGGAGCTGTTTTTT.

This clone was seen ten or more times. V usage is TRBV14 and J usage is TRBJ1-6; D is unresolved. Germline V gene lookup returns CDR1 SGHDN and CDR2 FVKESK. V shed 5 bases and J shed 5 bases, with 7 bases lying between them. CDR3 length: 13 residues. The CDR3 is CASSETHNSPLHF. The CDR3 DNA reads TGTGCCAGCAGCGAGACTCATAATTCACCCCTCCACTTT.

The chain is built from TRBV18 and TRBJ2-7; 10 nucleotides agree with TRBD1. V dropped 2 bases and J dropped 2; count of bases not matched to a gene: 6. Germline V lookup: CDR1 KGHSH, CDR2 LQKENI. CDR3 length equals 16 residues. The CDR3 DNA reads as TGTGCCAGCTCACCAAAGGTCGGGACAGGGGCCTACGAGCAGTACTTC. It encodes CASSPKVGTGAYEQYF.

This rearrangement joins TRBV10-1 to TRBJ2-2; a weak D match, TRBD2 (6 bases). The V gene lost 5 bases and the J gene lost 7 bases, with 17 bases spanning the gap. Germline V gives CDR1 WNHNN, CDR2 SYGVQD (reference sequence). The length of the CDR3 is 15 residues. CDR3 nucleotide sequence: TGCGCCAGCAGTCCAACCGGGACTTCCCTCGGGGAGCTGTTTTTT. Translation: CASSPTGTSLGELFF.

V gene TRBV19 combines with J gene TRBJ2-1; D gene unclear. This CDR3 comprises 14 residues. From germline, CDR1 is LNHDA and CDR2 SQIVND (reference sequence). Trimming took off 5 bases at V and 4 bases at J, with 12 bases between the two ends. The CDR3 sequence is CASSPRVLYNEQFF. The CDR3 nucleotides are TGTGCCAGTAGTCCACGGGTCTTATACAATGAGCAGTTCTTC. Filled out from reference TRBV19 and TRBJ2-1, the complete variable domain reads DGGITQSPKYLFRKEGQNVTLSCEQNLNHDAMYWYRQDPGQGLRLIYYSQIVNDFQKGDIAEGYSVSREKKESFPLTVTSAQKNPTAFYLCASSPRVLYNEQFFGPGTRLTVL.

This chain joins TRBV4-2 and TRBJ1-3; no clear D. V was cut by 4 bases and J by 0 bases, with 10 bases left in between. Germline CDR1 reads LGHNA; CDR2 reads YNFKEQ. There are 15 residues in the CDR3. The CDR3 sequence: CASSPEATSGNTIYF. CDR3 in DNA: TGTGCCAGCAGCCCCGAAGCGACCTCTGGAAACACCATATATTTT.

This chain joins TRBV28 and TRBJ1-5; tentatively, D is TRBD1 (5 bases). Trimming stripped 3 bases from V and 1 base from J, with 13 bases between. The CDR3 has 16 amino acids. In germline, CDR1 is MDHEN, CDR2 SYDVKM. The DNA of the CDR3 is TGTGCCAGCAGTTTGAATCCCGGACAAAGCAATCAGCCCCAGCATTTT. Translation gives CASSLNPGQSNQPQHF.

There are a few counts of this clone. Here the CDR3 DNA reads TGTGCCAGTAGCTTAACAGGCATGAACACTGAAGCTTTCTTT. This translates into CASSLTGMNTEAFF. This rearrangement joins TRBV19 to TRBJ1-1; D is possibly TRBD1 (5 bases). Trimming pared 6 bases from V and 0 bases from J, leaving 11 bases between. Germline V CDR1 and CDR2: LNHDA, SQIVND (reference sequence). This CDR3 has 14 residues.

V usage is TRBV10-3 and J usage is TRBJ2-2, with TRBD2 matching 13 bases. This CDR3 spans 16 amino acids. The germline V gene has CDR1 ENHRY and CDR2 SYGVKD. Trimming removed 5 bases from V and 4 bases from J; junction bases left unmatched: 4. Here the CDR3 reads CAISTSGRGGTGELFF. The CDR3 DNA reads as TGTGCCATCAGTACTAGCGGGAGGGGCGGCACCGGGGAGCTGTTTTTT.

This clone was detected only a few times. The chain links TRBV5-6 to TRBJ2-7, with D possibly being TRBD1 (5 bases). Trimming cost V 4 bases and J 3 bases, with 17 bases left between them. Germline CDR1 and CDR2: SGHDT and YYEEEE. The CDR3 has 15 residues. The chain's CDR3 is CASSKLGHQDYEQYF. DNA of the CDR3: TGTGCCAGCAGCAAGCTCGGACACCAGGACTACGAGCAGTACTTC.

CDR3 in DNA: TGTGCCTGGAGTGTGCAGGGTCTGGATCAGCCCCAGCATTTT. It specifies CAWSVQGLDQPQHF. This chain uses TRBV30 with TRBJ1-5; weak D call: TRBD1 (5 bases). The germline CDR1 and CDR2 sequences are GTSNPN and SVGIG (reference sequence). V lost 0 bases and J 5 bases, leaving 11 bases between the germline ends. The CDR3 totals 14 residues. The whole variable domain, filled in from reference TRBV30 and TRBJ1-5, reads SQTIHQWPATLVQPVGSPLSLECTVEGTSNPNLYWYRQAAGRGLQLLFYSVGIGQISSEVPQNLSASRPQDRQFILSSKKLLLSDSGFYLCAWSVQGLDQPQHFGDGTRLSIL.

This chain links TRBV28 with TRBJ1-2; 10 bases map to TRBD1. There are 19 residues in the CDR3. J was trimmed by 5 bases and V by 4 bases; bases with no gene match: 19. CDR1 MDHEN and CDR2 SYDVKM come from the germline V gene. The chain's CDR3 is CASSSRGGTGTGAMYGYTF. The CDR3 nucleotides are TGTGCCAGCAGTTCCCGCGGGGGTACCGGGACAGGGGCCATGTATGGCTACACCTTC.

The chain uses TRBV9 and TRBJ2-7; 9 bases agree with TRBD2. The CDR3 covers 16 residues. Germline trimming cut 6 bases from V and 1 base from J; bases unmatched to any gene: 11. CDR1 and CDR2 from the germline V gene are SGDLS and YYNGEE. CDR3 DNA sequence: TGTGCCAGCACCAAAACCCAGACTAGCGGATCCTACGAGCAGTACTTC. Its protein is CASTKTQTSGSYEQYF.

The gene calls are TRBV7-2 and TRBJ1-2; D is uncertain. The CDR3 has 14 amino acids. Trimming left V 5 bases short and J 8 bases short, with 18 bases between. Per germline, CDR1 SGHTA and CDR2 FQGNSA. The CDR3 nucleotides read TGTGCCAGCAGCCCTATACAGAGGCGGGAGGGCTACACCTTC. Protein: CASSPIQRREGYTF.

The rearrangement links TRBV6-5 to TRBJ2-1, with D tentatively TRBD2 (6 bases). Between the trimmed V and J ends, which lost 6 bases and 7 bases, there was a span of 16 bases. Germline CDR1 reads MNHEY; CDR2 reads SVGAGI. The CDR3 runs to 14 residues. In DNA form, the CDR3 reads TGTGCCAGCAGAACGGAGGGCCCCTCTAATGAGCAGTTCTTC. Residues: CASRTEGPSNEQFF.

The chain has TRBV3-1 (or the pseudogene TRBV3-2) and TRBJ2-2; 8 bases fit TRBD2. CDR1 and CDR2 (germline): LGHDT, YNNKEL (reference sequence). The length of the CDR3 is 15 residues. The J segment lost 8 bases and the V segment lost 1 base, leaving 6 bases of the junction unmatched. The CDR3 DNA is TGTGCCAGCAGCCAAGCCAGCGGGAGCGGTGGGGAGCTGTTTTTT. Its translation: CASSQASGSGGELFF.

This sequence joins TRBV19 and TRBJ2-2; 10 nucleotides line up with TRBD1. CDR1 and CDR2 (germline): LNHDA, SQIVND (reference sequence). There are 15 residues in the CDR3. V lost 6 bases and J lost 6; bases outside the gene matches: 7. The DNA for the CDR3 is TGTGCCAGTAGCATGACAGGGGGCAAAGCCGGGGAGCTGTTTTTT. As protein: CASSMTGGKAGELFF. The variable domain in full, with the rest retrieved from reference TRBV19 and TRBJ2-2, is DGGITQSPKYLFRKEGQNVTLSCEQNLNHDAMYWYRQDPGQGLRLIYYSQIVNDFQKGDIAEGYSVSREKKESFPLTVTSAQKNPTAFYLCASSMTGGKAGELFFGEGSRLTVL.

The chain couples TRBV2 to TRBJ2-2, with 9 bases matching TRBD2. CDR3 length: 18 amino acids. Germline CDR1 is SNHLY and CDR2 is FYNNEI. After removal of 4 bases from V and 6 bases from J, the junction contained 15 bases not matched to a gene. CDR3 sequence reads: CASSVVGGRAKVPGELFF. CDR3 in DNA: TGTGCCAGCAGTGTAGTGGGCGGGAGGGCCAAAGTTCCCGGGGAGCTGTTTTTT.

The chain combines TRBV11-3 with TRBJ2-3; D remains unclear. Germline V gene data show CDR1 as SGHNT and CDR2 as YENEEA. Trimming pared 4 bases from V and 1 base from J, leaving 3 bases between. The CDR3 runs 12 residues. The CDR3 DNA is TGTGCCAGCAGCTCAGGCACAGATACGCAGTATTTT. Translated, it gives CASSSGTDTQYF.